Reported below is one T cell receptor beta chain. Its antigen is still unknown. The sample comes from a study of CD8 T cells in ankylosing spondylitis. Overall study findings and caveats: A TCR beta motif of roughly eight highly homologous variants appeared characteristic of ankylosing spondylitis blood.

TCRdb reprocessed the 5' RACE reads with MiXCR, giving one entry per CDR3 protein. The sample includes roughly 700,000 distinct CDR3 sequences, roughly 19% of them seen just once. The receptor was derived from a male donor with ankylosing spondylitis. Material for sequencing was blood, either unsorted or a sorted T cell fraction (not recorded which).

CDR3 protein: CASSPRTVDTEAFF. The DNA for the CDR3 is TGTGCCAGCAGCCCCCGGACAGTTGACACTGAAGCTTTCTTT. The rearrangement joins TRBV7-9 to TRBJ1-1, with a tentative D call TRBD1 (6 bases). Germline assignment: CDR1 SEHNR and CDR2 FQNEAQ (reference sequence). The length of the CDR3 is 14 residues. V lost 5 bases, J lost 3 bases, and 13 bases lay in between.